This T cell receptor beta chain was profiled in a study of blood T cell repertoires in COVID-19. Across the whole study: The analysed material was cDNA or gDNA that came from T cells, B-cell-depleted T cells, or PBMCs.

In the authors' workflow: Estimation of nucleated cell counts relied on the amplification of reference gene primers. The data were produced by immunoSEQ multiplex PCR, yet TCRdb's version contains in-frame clones alone and is incomplete. Clone size and the V and J calls come from that table; the DNA yielded D and trimming. The sample contains 30,000 or so clones, approximately 86% of which appear only once. Germline V gives CDR1 LNHNV, CDR2 YYDKDF (reference sequence). This CDR3 contains 15 residues. V dropped 4 bases and J dropped 2; count of bases not matched to a gene: 7. This clone is a singleton in its sample.

Specimen: peripheral blood. The receptor's source is an elderly woman with active or convalescent COVID-19. The chain combines TRBV15 with TRBJ2-7; 8 bases line up with TRBD2. The DNA for the CDR3 is TGTGCCACCAGCACAAGCACTAGCGGTGCCTACGAGCAGTACTTC. Translated: CATSTSTSGAYEQYF.